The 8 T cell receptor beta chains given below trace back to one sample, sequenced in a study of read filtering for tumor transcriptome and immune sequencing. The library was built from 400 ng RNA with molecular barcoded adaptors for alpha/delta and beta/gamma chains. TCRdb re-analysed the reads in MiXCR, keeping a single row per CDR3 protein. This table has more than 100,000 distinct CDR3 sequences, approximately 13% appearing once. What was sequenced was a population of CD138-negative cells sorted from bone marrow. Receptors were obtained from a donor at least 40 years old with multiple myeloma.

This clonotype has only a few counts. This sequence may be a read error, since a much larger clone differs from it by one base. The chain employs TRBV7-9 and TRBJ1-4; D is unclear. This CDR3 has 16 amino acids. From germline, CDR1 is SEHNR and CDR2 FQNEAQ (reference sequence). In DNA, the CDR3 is TGTGCCAGCAGCTTTACCAGGACCTTCGGGGATGAAAAACCGTTTTTT. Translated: CASSFTRTFGDEKPFF.

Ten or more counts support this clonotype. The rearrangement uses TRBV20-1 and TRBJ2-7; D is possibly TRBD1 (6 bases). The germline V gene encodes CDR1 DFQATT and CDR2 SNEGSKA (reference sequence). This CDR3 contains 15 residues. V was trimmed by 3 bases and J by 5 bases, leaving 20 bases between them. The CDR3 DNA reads TGCAGTGCTAGGGGTGGGGACAAAGGTCCCCACGAGCAGTACTTC. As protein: CSARGGDKGPHEQYF.

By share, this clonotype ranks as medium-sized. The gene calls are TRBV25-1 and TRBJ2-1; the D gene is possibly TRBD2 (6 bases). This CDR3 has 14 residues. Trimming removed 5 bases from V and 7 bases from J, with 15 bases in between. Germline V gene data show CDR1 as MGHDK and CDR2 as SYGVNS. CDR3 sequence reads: CASSLQRESNEQFF. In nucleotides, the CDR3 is TGTGCCAGCAGTCTTCAACGGGAGAGTAATGAGCAGTTCTTC.

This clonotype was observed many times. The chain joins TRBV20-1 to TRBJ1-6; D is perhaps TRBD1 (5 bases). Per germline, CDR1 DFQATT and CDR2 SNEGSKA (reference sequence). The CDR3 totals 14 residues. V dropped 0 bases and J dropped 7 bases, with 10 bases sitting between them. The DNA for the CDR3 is TGCAGTGCTAGAGATCCAGGGTTCAATTCACCCCTCCACTTT. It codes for CSARDPGFNSPLHF.

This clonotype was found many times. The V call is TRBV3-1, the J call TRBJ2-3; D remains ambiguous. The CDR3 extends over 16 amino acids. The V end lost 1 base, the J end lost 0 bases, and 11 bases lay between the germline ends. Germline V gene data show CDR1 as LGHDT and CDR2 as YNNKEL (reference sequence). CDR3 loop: CASSQGQGSSTDTQYF. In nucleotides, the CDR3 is TGTGCCAGCAGCCAAGGACAAGGCAGTAGCACAGATACGCAGTATTTT.

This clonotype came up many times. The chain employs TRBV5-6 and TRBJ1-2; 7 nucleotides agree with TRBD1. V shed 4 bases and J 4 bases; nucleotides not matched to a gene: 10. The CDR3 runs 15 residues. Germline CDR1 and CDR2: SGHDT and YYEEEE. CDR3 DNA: TGTGCCAGCAGCGGGGCGACAGGGATAGTCTATGGCTACACCTTC. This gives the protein CASSGATGIVYGYTF.

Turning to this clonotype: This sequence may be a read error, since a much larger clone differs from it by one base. Here the CDR3 reads CASSQERGPLYGYTF. The CDR3 DNA follows: TGTGCCAGCAGCCAAGAGCGGGGGCCACTCTATGGCTACACCTTC. The chain uses TRBV4-2 and TRBJ1-2, with D perhaps matching TRBD1 (6 bases). CDR1 LGHNA and CDR2 YNFKEQ come from the germline V gene. The V end lost 0 bases, the J end lost 4 bases, and 12 bases lay between the germline ends. This CDR3 has 15 residues.

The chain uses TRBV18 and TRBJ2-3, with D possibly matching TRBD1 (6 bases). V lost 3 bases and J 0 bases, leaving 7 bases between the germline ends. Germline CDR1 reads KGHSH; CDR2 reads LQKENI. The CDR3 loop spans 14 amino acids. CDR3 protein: CASSPDRSTDTQYF. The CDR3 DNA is TGTGCCAGCTCACCTGACAGGAGCACAGATACGCAGTATTTT.